Listed here are 23 T cell receptor beta chains from one sample, sequenced in a study of blood T cell repertoires in COVID-19. The data were produced by immunoSEQ multiplex PCR, yet TCRdb's version contains in-frame clones alone and is incomplete. The table lists some 300,000 clones, 70% to 90% of them singletons. The sequenced sample consisted of peripheral blood. The receptors shown here come from a woman aged 65 to 85 with COVID-19, enrolled during active disease.

The gene calls are TRBV4-1 and TRBJ1-1, with D maybe TRBD1 (6 bases). This CDR3 region has 16 residues. The germline V gene has CDR1 MGHRA and CDR2 YSYEKL. Trimming removed 3 bases at V and 4 bases at J, with 18 bases between. CDR3 in DNA: TGCGCCAGCAGCCAGCCTTTAACAGGGTACGGCACTGAAGCTTTCTTT. This sequence encodes CASSQPLTGYGTEAFF.

This clone has only a few counts. The rearrangement joins TRBV6-1 to TRBJ1-1; a possible D gene is TRBD1 (5 bases). This CDR3 comprises 16 residues. Germline loops: CDR1 MNHNS, CDR2 SASEGT. Trimming stripped 0 bases from V and 0 bases from J, with 11 bases between. CDR3 coding DNA: TGTGCCAGCAGTGAAGCGCGGGGGACCATGAACACTGAAGCTTTCTTT. Amino acid sequence: CASSEARGTMNTEAFF.

The rearrangement joins TRBV4-1 to TRBJ1-1, with TRBD1 identical over 7 bases. Per germline, CDR1 MGHRA and CDR2 YSYEKL. This CDR3 region has 15 residues. J gave up 6 bases and V 2 bases, and 9 bases lay outside the gene matches. As DNA, the CDR3 is TGCGCCAGCAGCCAACCGCTACAGGGGATCCCTGAAGCTTTCTTT. This translates into CASSQPLQGIPEAFF.

The J gene is TRBJ1-1, the V gene TRBV7-9, with D unresolved. Per the germline V gene, CDR1 is SEHNR and CDR2 is FQNEAQ (reference sequence). Trimming removed 6 bases at V and 2 bases at J, with 10 bases between. The CDR3 runs to 13 residues. In DNA, the CDR3 is TGTGCCAGCAGTTTGAGGTTTAACACTGAAGCTTTCTTT. Protein sequence: CASSLRFNTEAFF.

V gene TRBV5-8 combines with J gene TRBJ1-2, with D hard to call. CDR3 size: 15 residues. V lost 0 bases and J lost 7, with 16 bases in between. From germline, CDR1 is SGHTS and CDR2 YDEGEE. The CDR3, as DNA: TGTGCCAGCAGCTTGGAATGGGAGGGTCAGCCTGGCTACACCTTC. This translates into CASSLEWEGQPGYTF.

The genes are TRBV10-2 and TRBJ2-5; 9 bases agree with TRBD1. Trimming removed 6 bases from V and 6 bases from J; junction bases left unmatched: 8. This CDR3 is built from 14 residues. The V gene's germline CDR1 is WSHSY and CDR2 SAAADI. CDR3 nucleotides: TGCGCCAGCAGGGAGGGACAGGGAGGGAAGACCCAGTACTTC. Translated: CASREGQGGKTQYF.

The chain joins TRBV11-2 to TRBJ1-2, with unresolved D. Germline V CDR1 and CDR2: SGHAT, FQNNGV. The CDR3 is 17 amino acids. Trimming took 1 base from V and 6 from J, leaving 21 bases between them. The CDR3 sequence is CASSLAPSTILEDGYTF. The CDR3, as DNA: TGTGCCAGCAGCTTAGCTCCCAGTACGATCTTAGAGGATGGCTACACCTTC.

This clone was detected many times. The V and J genes are TRBV3-1 (or the pseudogene TRBV3-2) and TRBJ1-2, with TRBD1 as a possible D gene (6 bases). Trimming removed 0 bases at V and 6 bases at J, with 23 bases between. Per the germline V gene, CDR1 is LGHDT and CDR2 is YNNKEL (reference sequence). This CDR3 has 18 amino acids. CDR3 nucleotides: TGTGCCAGCAGCCAAGATCCGCGGGTGGTGGGGGGGCCCGATGGCTACACCTTC. Its protein is CASSQDPRVVGGPDGYTF.

In this sample, this clone turned up many times. V gene TRBV20-1 combines with J gene TRBJ1-6; tentative D call: TRBD1 (5 bases). This CDR3 comprises 14 residues. Germline assignment: CDR1 DFQATT and CDR2 SNEGSKA (reference sequence). Between the trimmed V and J ends, which lost 3 bases and 7 bases, there was a span of 13 bases. The CDR3 region is CSASPGLLNSPLHF. The CDR3 nucleotides read TGCAGTGCTAGTCCGGGACTGTTAAATTCACCCCTCCACTTT.

The rearrangement uses TRBV3-1 (or the pseudogene TRBV3-2) and TRBJ2-4, with 8 bases fitting TRBD1. Trimming at V came to 4 bases and at J to 0 bases, leaving 5 bases not matched to a gene. Germline V gives CDR1 LGHDT, CDR2 YNNKEL (reference sequence). This CDR3 has 16 residues. The CDR3 loop reads CASSRTGMLAKNIQYF. The CDR3 nucleotides are TGTGCCAGCAGCCGGACAGGGATGCTAGCCAAAAACATTCAGTACTTC.

This clone was counted a single time. This sequence joins TRBV24-1 and TRBJ1-1; 7 bases fit TRBD1. The ends lost 3 bases at V and 3 bases at J; junction bases unmatched: 3. Germline V gene sequence: CDR1 KGHDR, CDR2 SFDVKD. This CDR3 has 14 amino acids. In nucleotides, the CDR3 is TGTGCCACCAGTGATACAGGGGCGGACACTGAAGCTTTCTTT. This gives the protein CATSDTGADTEAFF.

The rearrangement links TRBV5-1 to TRBJ1-1; D perhaps matches TRBD1 (6 bases). This CDR3 contains 13 residues. The ends were cut back, 4 bases at V and 8 bases at J, with 15 bases in the middle. The V gene's germline CDR1 is SGHRS and CDR2 YFSETQ. The CDR3 DNA reads as TGCGCCAGCAGCCTACAAGGGCAGGGGGAAGCTTTCTTT. It codes for CASSLQGQGEAFF.

The rearrangement uses TRBV5-1 and TRBJ1-1; perhaps TRBD1 as D (5 bases). V lost 5 bases, J lost 3 bases, and 11 bases lay in between. The CDR3 is 13 amino acids. Germline-derived CDR1 and CDR2 are SGHRS and YFSETQ. DNA of the CDR3: TGCGCCAGCAGGAGACAGTGGGACACTGAAGCTTTCTTT. Its translation: CASRRQWDTEAFF.

The V call is TRBV2, the J call TRBJ2-1; maybe TRBD2 (6 bases). The germline CDR1 and CDR2 sequences are SNHLY and FYNNEI. The CDR3 loop spans 14 amino acids. With 11 bases removed from V and 8 bases from J, the gap between germline ends came to 22 bases. This chain's CDR3 is CAGGKDNLRDEQFF. Written as DNA, the CDR3 is TGTGCCGGGGGGAAGGACAATCTGCGTGATGAGCAGTTCTTC.

This chain uses TRBV5-6 with TRBJ1-6, with unresolved D. CDR1 is SGHDT and CDR2 is YYEEEE in the germline V gene. Trimming cost V 1 base and J 5 bases, with 4 bases left between them. The CDR3 runs to 13 residues. CDR3 nucleotide sequence: TGTGCCAGCAGCTTGCAGAATAATTCACCCCTCCACTTT. Protein sequence: CASSLQNNSPLHF. Drawing the rest from reference TRBV5-6 and TRBJ1-6, the complete variable domain is DAGVTQSPTHLIKTRGQQVTLRCSPKSGHDTVSWYQQALGQGPQFIFQYYEEEERQRGNFPDRFSGHQFPNYSSELNVNALLLGDSALYLCASSLQNNSPLHFGNGTRLTVT.

The chain uses TRBV7-9 and TRBJ1-1; D is perhaps TRBD1 (5 bases). Looked up from germline, CDR1 is SEHNR and CDR2 is FQNEAQ (reference sequence). Trimming cost V 4 bases and J 3 bases, with 24 bases left between them. This CDR3 comprises 18 residues. The CDR3 region has the DNA TGTGCCAGCAGCTCGGAGGGGCGGCTGGGGCCCTGGGACACTGAAGCTTTCTTT. Its protein product is CASSSEGRLGPWDTEAFF.

V is TRBV2 and J is TRBJ1-4; a possible D gene is TRBD1 (5 bases). This CDR3 has 14 residues. Germline assignment: CDR1 SNHLY and CDR2 FYNNEI. V lost 8 bases and J lost 0, with 10 bases in between. CDR3 nucleotides: TGTGCCAGCCACCAGGGTGCAACTAATGAAAAACTGTTTTTT. Protein product: CASHQGATNEKLFF.

The gene calls are TRBV29-1 and TRBJ2-1; 14 bases line up with TRBD2. Germline V gene lookup returns CDR1 SQVTM and CDR2 ANQGSEA. V was pared by 7 bases and J by 2 bases, with 7 bases of the junction left unmatched. The CDR3 sequence is 16 residues long. CDR3: CSAGTSGGPTYNEQFF. As DNA, the CDR3 is TGCAGCGCCGGGACTAGCGGGGGTCCCACCTACAATGAGCAGTTCTTC.

DNA of the CDR3: TGTGCCAGCGCTCAGGAGGGGTTATACTATGGCTACACCTTC. Amino acid sequence: CASAQEGLYYGYTF. The chain couples TRBV28 to TRBJ1-2; TRBD1 is a possible D gene (5 bases). The germline CDR1 and CDR2 sequences are MDHEN and SYDVKM. The V gene lost 8 bases and the J gene lost 3 bases, with 16 bases spanning the gap. CDR3 length equals 14 residues.

In its sample, this clone was seen a few times. The CDR3 is CATSDSRRGSNQPQHF. CDR3 coding DNA: TGTGCCACCAGTGATTCCCGTCGGGGGAGCAATCAGCCCCAGCATTTT. The J gene is TRBJ1-5, the V gene TRBV24-1, with D maybe TRBD1 (5 bases). V gave up 2 bases and J gave up 1 base, with 11 bases separating them. The CDR3 is made up of 16 amino acids. CDR1 is KGHDR, CDR2 SFDVKD, per germline.

CDR3 sequence (DNA): TGTGCCAGCAGCCCCCATGGGGGCAGCTCCTACAATGAGCAGTTCTTC. Translation gives CASSPHGGSSYNEQFF. The rearrangement links TRBV7-9 to TRBJ2-1; TRBD1 is a possible D gene (6 bases). Trimming took off 5 bases at V and 0 bases at J, with 14 bases between the two ends. The CDR3 is 16 amino acids. The V gene's germline CDR1 is SEHNR and CDR2 FQNEAQ (reference sequence).

This chain joins TRBV9 and TRBJ2-3, with 10 bases matching TRBD2. The V gene end was trimmed by 4 bases and the J gene end by 4 bases; junction bases not matched to a gene: 12. Looked up from germline, CDR1 is SGDLS and CDR2 is YYNGEE. The CDR3 is 17 amino acids. The CDR3 DNA is TGTGCCAGCAGCTTTCCCGAAGCGGGGGGGGCCTCAGATACGCAGTATTTT. This translates into CASSFPEAGGASDTQYF. The entire variable domain, with the rest obtained from reference TRBV9 and TRBJ2-3, is as follows: DSGVTQTPKHLITATGQRVTLRCSPRSGDLSVYWYQQSLDQGLQFLIQYYNGEERAKGNILERFSAQQFPDLHSELNLSSLELGDSALYFCASSFPEAGGASDTQYFGPGTRLTVL.

This chain joins TRBV7-2 and TRBJ2-7; 9 bases are a match to TRBD2. The junction had 8 bases not matched to a gene; V was cut back by 5 bases and J by 3 bases. The CDR3 runs 15 residues. The germline V gene encodes CDR1 SGHTA and CDR2 FQGNSA. The CDR3 loop is CASSPGVAGVYEQYF. DNA of the CDR3: TGTGCCAGCAGCCCGGGGGTAGCGGGGGTCTACGAGCAGTACTTC.